The following is a T cell receptor (beta chain) sequence with its context. CD45RO-negative, CCR7-selected cells formed the naive CD8 fraction, which excluded terminally differentiated effector memory CD45RA+ cells. This sample stems from a study of shared clonotypes between healthy human individuals. Germline CDR1 reads LNHDA; CDR2 reads SQIVND (reference sequence). The CDR3 has 12 residues. Trimming cost V 5 bases and J 10 bases, with 12 bases left between them. Only in-frame clones appear in the TCRdb table, and some are missing; sequencing was by immunoSEQ multiplex PCR. The table records some 2,000,000 clones, about 94% of them present only once.

This TCR was recovered from a young man in good health. The chain uses TRBV19 and TRBJ2-1, with a tentative D call TRBD2 (5 bases). The sequenced sample consisted of naive CD8+ T cells sorted from blood. This CDR3 is CASSARPGEQFF. CDR3 coding DNA: TGTGCCAGTAGTGCCAGACCGGGAGAGCAGTTCTTC.